This record concerns one TCR beta chain sequence. TCRdb's copy holds only in-frame clones and misses some; the assay was immunoSEQ multiplex PCR. The data show some 40,000 clones, 70% to 90% seen once. The entry originates in a study of T cell changes during pregnancy in multiple sclerosis. J lost 2 bases, V lost 1 base, and 5 bases had no gene match. This CDR3 is built from 17 residues. CDR1 is SGHTA, CDR2 FQGTGA, per germline. The V and J genes are TRBV7-3 and TRBJ2-3, with 11 positions matching TRBD2. The receptor was derived from a female donor with multiple sclerosis, enrolled in a pregnancy study. The source was CD8+ T cells from peripheral blood mononuclear cells, collected in the first trimester of pregnancy. The CDR3 DNA sequence: TGTGCCAGCAGCTTAATGCCTAGCGGGGGGATCACAGATACGCAGTATTTT. Its translation is CASSLMPSGGITDTQYF.